This T cell receptor (beta chain) was identified in a study of T cells in Graves' hyperthyroidism and ophthalmopathy. For the study at large: Peripheral blood specimens were obtained at initial diagnosis, prior to any treatment. Study outcomes and limitations: In blood, most of the thyroid clonotypes expanded above 0.001 were also present.

Each person with ophthalmopathy scored at least 3 on the Clinical Activity Score, reached NOSPECS grade 4 or higher, and had been ill under 3 months. Investigators excluded patients with uncontrolled infection, other autoimmune disease, pregnancy or lactation. This clonotype occurred many times. Its antigen is unidentified. Germline V CDR1 and CDR2: SGHDN, FVKESK. This CDR3 comprises 15 residues. The trim removed 3 bases at V and 3 bases at J, leaving 5 bases unmatched. The CDR3 regions of TCR beta were amplified from RNA transcripts. The TCR CDR3 was amplified in a first-round RT-PCR using the HTBI primer set. One entry per CDR3 protein results from TCRdb running MiXCR on the multiplex PCR reads. The sample comprises a few hundred thousand distinct CDR3 sequences, more than 12% of which are singletons, and about 19% rests with the top ten.

Sequenced sample: blood. This chain links TRBV14 with TRBJ2-1; TRBD1 matches at 7 bases. The receptor was derived from a woman in her thirties with Graves' ophthalmopathy. CDR3 nucleotides: TGTGCCAGCAGCCATCCCAGGGGGTACTACAATGAGCAGTTCTTC. Translation gives CASSHPRGYYNEQFF. The entire variable domain, with the rest obtained from reference TRBV14 and TRBJ2-1, is as follows: EAGVTQFPSHSVIEKGQTVTLRCDPISGHDNLYWYRRVMGKEIKFLLHFVKESKQDESGMPNNRFLAERTGGTYSTLKVQPAELEDSGVYFCASSHPRGYYNEQFFGPGTRLTVL.